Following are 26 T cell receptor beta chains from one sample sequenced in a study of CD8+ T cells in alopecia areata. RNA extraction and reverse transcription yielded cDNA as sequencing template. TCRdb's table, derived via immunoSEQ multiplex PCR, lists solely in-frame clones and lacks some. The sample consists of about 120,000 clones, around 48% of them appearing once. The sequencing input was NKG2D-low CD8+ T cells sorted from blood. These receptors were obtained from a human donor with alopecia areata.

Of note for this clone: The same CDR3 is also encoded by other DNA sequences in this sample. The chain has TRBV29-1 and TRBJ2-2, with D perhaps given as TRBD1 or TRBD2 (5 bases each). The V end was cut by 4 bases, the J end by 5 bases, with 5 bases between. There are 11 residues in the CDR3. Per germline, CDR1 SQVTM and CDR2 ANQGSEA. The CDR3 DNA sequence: TGCAGCGTTGGGGGGACCGGGGAGCTGTTTTTT. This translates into CSVGGTGELFF.

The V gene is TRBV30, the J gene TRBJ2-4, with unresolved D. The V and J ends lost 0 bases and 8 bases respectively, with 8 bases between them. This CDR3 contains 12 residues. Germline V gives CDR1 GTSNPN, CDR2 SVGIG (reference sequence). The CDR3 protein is CAWSVGADIQYF. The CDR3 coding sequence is TGTGCCTGGAGTGTCGGTGCGGACATTCAGTACTTC.

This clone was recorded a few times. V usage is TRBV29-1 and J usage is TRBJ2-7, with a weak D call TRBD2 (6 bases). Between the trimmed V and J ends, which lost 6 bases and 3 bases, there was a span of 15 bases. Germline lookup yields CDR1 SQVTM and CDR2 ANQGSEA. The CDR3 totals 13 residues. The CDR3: CSVGTGGVYEQYF. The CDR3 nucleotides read TGCAGCGTGGGGACCGGAGGGGTCTACGAGCAGTACTTC.

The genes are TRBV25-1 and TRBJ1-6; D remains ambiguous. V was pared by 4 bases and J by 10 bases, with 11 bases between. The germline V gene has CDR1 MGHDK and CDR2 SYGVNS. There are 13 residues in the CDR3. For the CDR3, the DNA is TGTGCCAGCAGTGCCGGGGTTAGCTCACCCCTCCACTTT. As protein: CASSAGVSSPLHF.

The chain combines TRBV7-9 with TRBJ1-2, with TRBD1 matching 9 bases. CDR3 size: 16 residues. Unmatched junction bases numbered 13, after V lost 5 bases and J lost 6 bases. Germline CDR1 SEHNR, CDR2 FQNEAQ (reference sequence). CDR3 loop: CASSRAKQGAFDGYTF. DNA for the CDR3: TGTGCCAGCAGCAGAGCTAAACAGGGGGCATTTGATGGCTACACCTTC.

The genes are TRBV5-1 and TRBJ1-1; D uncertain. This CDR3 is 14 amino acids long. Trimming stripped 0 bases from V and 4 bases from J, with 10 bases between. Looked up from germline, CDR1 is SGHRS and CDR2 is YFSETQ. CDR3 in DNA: TGCGCCAGCAGCTTGGAAAACTCAGGCACTGAAGCTTTCTTT. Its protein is CASSLENSGTEAFF. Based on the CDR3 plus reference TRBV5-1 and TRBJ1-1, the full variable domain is KAGVTQTPRYLIKTRGQQVTLSCSPISGHRSVSWYQQTPGQGLQFLFEYFSETQRNKGNFPGRFSGRQFSNSRSEMNVSTLELGDSALYLCASSLENSGTEAFFGQGTRLTVV.

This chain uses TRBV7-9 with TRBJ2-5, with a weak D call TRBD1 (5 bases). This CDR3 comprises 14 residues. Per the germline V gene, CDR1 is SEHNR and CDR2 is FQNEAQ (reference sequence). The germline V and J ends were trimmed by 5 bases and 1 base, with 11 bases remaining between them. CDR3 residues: CASSPPQGQETQYF. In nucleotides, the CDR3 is TGTGCCAGCAGCCCGCCCCAGGGCCAAGAGACCCAGTACTTC. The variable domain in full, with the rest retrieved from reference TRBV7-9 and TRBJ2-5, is DTGVSQNPRHKITKRGQNVTFRCDPISEHNRLYWYRQTLGQGPEFLTYFQNEAQLEKSRLLSDRFSAERPKGSFSTLEIQRTEQGDSAMYLCASSPPQGQETQYFGPGTRLLVL.

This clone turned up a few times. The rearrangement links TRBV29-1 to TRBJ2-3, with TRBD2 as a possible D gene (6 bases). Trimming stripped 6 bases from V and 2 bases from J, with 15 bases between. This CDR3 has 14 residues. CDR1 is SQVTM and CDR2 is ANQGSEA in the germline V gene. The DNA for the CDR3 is TGCAGCGTCTGGGGGGAAGCGGACACAGATACGCAGTATTTT. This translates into CSVWGEADTDTQYF.

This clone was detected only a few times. Written as DNA, the CDR3 is TGCAGCGTTGGGGGCGGTTCTGGCTACACCTTC. Translated: CSVGGGSGYTF. The gene calls are TRBV29-1 and TRBJ1-2; the D gene is possibly TRBD1 (5 bases). Trimming took 4 bases from V and 7 from J, leaving 10 bases between them. Germline V gives CDR1 SQVTM, CDR2 ANQGSEA. This CDR3 contains 11 residues.

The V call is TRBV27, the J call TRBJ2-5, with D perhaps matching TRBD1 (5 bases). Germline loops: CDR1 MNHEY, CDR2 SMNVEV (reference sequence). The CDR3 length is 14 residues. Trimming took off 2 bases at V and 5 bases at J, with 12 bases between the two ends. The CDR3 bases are TGTGCCAGCAGTTTACAGGGCTGGATGGAGACCCAGTACTTC. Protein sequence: CASSLQGWMETQYF.

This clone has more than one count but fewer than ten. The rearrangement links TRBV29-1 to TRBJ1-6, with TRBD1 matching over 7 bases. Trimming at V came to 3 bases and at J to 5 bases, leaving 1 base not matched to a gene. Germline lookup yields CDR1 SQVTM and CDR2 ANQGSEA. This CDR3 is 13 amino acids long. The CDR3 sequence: CSVEQGDNSPLHF. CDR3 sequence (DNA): TGCAGCGTTGAGCAGGGGGATAATTCACCCCTCCACTTT.

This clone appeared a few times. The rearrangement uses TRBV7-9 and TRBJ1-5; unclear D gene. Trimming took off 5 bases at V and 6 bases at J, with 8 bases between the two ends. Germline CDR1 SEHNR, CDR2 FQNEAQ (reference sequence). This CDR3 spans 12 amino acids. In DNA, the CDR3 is TGTGCCAGCAGCCTACCACTTCAGCCCCAGCATTTT. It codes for CASSLPLQPQHF.

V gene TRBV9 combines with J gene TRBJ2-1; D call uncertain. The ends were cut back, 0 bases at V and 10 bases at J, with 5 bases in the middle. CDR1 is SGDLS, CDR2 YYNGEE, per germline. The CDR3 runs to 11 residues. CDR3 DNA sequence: TGTGCCAGCAGCGTAGGCCACGAGCAGTTCTTC. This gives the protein CASSVGHEQFF.

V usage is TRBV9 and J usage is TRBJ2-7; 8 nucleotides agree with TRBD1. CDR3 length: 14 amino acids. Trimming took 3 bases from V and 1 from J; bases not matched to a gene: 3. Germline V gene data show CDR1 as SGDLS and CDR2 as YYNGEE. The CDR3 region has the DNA TGTGCCAGCAGCGAGGGGACAGGATCCTACGAGCAGTACTTC. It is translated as CASSEGTGSYEQYF.

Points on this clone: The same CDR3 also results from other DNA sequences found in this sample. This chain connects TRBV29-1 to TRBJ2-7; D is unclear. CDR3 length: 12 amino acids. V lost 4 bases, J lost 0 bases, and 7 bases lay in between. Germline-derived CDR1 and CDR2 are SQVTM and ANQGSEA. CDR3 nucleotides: TGCAGCGTTGTCGGCAGCTCCTACGAGCAGTACTTC. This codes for CSVVGSSYEQYF.

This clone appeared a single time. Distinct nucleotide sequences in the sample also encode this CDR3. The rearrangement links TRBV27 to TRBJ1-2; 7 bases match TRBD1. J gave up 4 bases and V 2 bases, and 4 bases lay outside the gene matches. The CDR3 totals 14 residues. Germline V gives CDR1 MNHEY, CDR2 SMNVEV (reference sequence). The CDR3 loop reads CASSLRGTAYGYTF. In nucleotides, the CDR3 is TGTGCCAGCAGTTTAAGGGGGACAGCCTATGGCTACACCTTC.

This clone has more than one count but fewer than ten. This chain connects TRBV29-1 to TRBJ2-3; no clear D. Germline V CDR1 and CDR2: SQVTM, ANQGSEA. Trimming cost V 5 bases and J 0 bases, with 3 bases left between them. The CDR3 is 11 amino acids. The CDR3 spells CSVYSTDTQYF. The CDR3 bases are TGCAGCGTTTACAGCACAGATACGCAGTATTTT.

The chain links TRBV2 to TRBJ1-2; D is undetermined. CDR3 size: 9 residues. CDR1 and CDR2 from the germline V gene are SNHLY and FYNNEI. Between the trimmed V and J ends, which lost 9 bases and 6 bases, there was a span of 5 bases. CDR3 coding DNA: TGTGCCAGGCAAGATGGCTACACCTTC. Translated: CARQDGYTF.

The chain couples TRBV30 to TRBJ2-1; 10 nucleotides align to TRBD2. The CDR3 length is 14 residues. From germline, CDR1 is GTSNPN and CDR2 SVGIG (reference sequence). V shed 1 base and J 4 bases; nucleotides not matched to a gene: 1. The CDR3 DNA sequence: TGTGCCTGGAGTGAGACTAGCGGGTACAATGAGCAGTTCTTC. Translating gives CAWSETSGYNEQFF.

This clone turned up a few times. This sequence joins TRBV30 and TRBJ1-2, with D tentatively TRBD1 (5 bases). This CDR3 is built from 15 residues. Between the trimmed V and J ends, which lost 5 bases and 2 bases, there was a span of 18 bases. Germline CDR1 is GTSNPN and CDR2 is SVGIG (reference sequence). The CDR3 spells CAWDSTRDENYGYTF. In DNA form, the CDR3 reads TGTGCCTGGGACTCCACCCGGGACGAGAACTATGGCTACACCTTC.

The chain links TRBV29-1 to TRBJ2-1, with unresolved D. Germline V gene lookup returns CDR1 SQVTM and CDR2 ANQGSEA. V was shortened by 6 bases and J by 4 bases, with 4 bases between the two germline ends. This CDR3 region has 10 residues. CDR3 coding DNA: TGCAGCGTGATTTACAATGAGCAGTTCTTC. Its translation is CSVIYNEQFF.

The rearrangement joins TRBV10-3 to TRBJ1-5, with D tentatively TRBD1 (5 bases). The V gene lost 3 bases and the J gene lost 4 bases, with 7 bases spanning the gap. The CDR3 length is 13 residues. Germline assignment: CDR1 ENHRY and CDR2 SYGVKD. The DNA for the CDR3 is TGTGCCATCAGTGAAGACAGAAATCAGCCCCAGCATTTT. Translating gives CAISEDRNQPQHF.

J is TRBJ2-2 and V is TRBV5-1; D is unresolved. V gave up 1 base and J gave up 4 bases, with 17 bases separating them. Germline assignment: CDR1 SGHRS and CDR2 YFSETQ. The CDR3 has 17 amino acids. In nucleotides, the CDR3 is TGCGCCAGCAGCTTGAGAAGCCCAGCACCGGGCACCGGGGAGCTGTTTTTT. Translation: CASSLRSPAPGTGELFF. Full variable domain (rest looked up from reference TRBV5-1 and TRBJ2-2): KAGVTQTPRYLIKTRGQQVTLSCSPISGHRSVSWYQQTPGQGLQFLFEYFSETQRNKGNFPGRFSGRQFSNSRSEMNVSTLELGDSALYLCASSLRSPAPGTGELFFGEGSRLTVL.

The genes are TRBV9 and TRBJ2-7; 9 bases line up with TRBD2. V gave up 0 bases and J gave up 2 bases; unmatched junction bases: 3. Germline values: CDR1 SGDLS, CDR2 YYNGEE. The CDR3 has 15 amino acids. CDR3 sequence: CASSVGTSATYEQYF. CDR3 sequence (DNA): TGTGCCAGCAGCGTAGGGACTAGCGCGACCTACGAGCAGTACTTC.

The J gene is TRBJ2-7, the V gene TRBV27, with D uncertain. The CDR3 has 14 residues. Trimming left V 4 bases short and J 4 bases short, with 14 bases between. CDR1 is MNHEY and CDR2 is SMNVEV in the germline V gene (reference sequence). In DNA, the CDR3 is TGTGCCAGCAGTTACGGACCACGGGCTTACGAGCAGTACTTC. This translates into CASSYGPRAYEQYF.

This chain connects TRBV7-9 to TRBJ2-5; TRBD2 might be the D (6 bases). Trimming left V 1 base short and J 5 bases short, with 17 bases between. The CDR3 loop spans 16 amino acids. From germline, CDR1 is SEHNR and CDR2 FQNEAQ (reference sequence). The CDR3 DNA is TGTGCCAGCAGCTTAGAGGAGGGCGGACTGCTGGAGACCCAGTACTTC. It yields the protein CASSLEEGGLLETQYF. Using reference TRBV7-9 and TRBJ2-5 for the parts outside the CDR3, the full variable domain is DTGVSQNPRHKITKRGQNVTFRCDPISEHNRLYWYRQTLGQGPEFLTYFQNEAQLEKSRLLSDRFSAERPKGSFSTLEIQRTEQGDSAMYLCASSLEEGGLLETQYFGPGTRLLVL.